Below are 29 T cell receptor beta chains sequenced from a single sample in a study of blood T cell repertoires in COVID-19. This table comes from immunoSEQ multiplex PCR, and its TCRdb copy is limited to in-frame clones, with some not included. The sample shows 150,000 or so clones, 70% to 90% of them seen only once. Sequencing input: peripheral blood. These receptors came from a woman aged 60 to 75 with acute or convalescent COVID-19.

This clone was recorded once. The V and J genes are TRBV5-1 and TRBJ1-5; D gene uncertain. V was pared by 2 bases and J by 3 bases, with 6 bases between. In germline, CDR1 is SGHRS, CDR2 YFSETQ. The CDR3 spans 13 residues. The CDR3, as DNA: TGCGCCAGCAGCTTAAACATCAATCAGCCCCAGCATTTT. Translating it yields CASSLNINQPQHF.

The chain joins TRBV11-3 to TRBJ2-1, with TRBD2 matching 8 bases. The CDR3 consists of 14 residues. The germline gives CDR1 SGHNT, CDR2 YENEEA. J gave up 4 bases and V 7 bases, and 6 bases lay outside the gene matches. The CDR3 DNA sequence: TGTGCCAGCACCCCCGGGGGGGCGTACAATGAGCAGTTCTTC. Translating it yields CASTPGGAYNEQFF.

This rearrangement joins TRBV28 to TRBJ2-7; 14 bases map to TRBD2. Germline loops: CDR1 MDHEN, CDR2 SYDVKM. V shed 3 bases and J 4 bases; nucleotides not matched to a gene: 5. The CDR3 spans 16 residues. The CDR3 region is CASSFYRTSGGYEQYF. CDR3 DNA: TGTGCCAGCAGTTTCTATAGGACTAGCGGGGGGTACGAGCAGTACTTC.

The V and J genes are TRBV9 and TRBJ2-2; TRBD1 agrees at 10 bases. The CDR3 spans 15 residues. V lost 4 bases to trimming and J lost 6 bases; unmatched junction nucleotides: 6. Germline lookup yields CDR1 SGDLS and CDR2 YYNGEE. The CDR3 sequence: CASSWGQGTSGELFF. The DNA for the CDR3 is TGTGCCAGCAGCTGGGGACAGGGGACATCCGGGGAGCTGTTTTTT.

The chain uses TRBV3-1 (or the pseudogene TRBV3-2) and TRBJ2-5, with D possibly TRBD2 on 7 matching bases. Trimming pared 3 bases from V and 5 bases from J, leaving 19 bases between. Germline values: CDR1 LGHDT, CDR2 YNNKEL (reference sequence). This CDR3 has 16 amino acids. The CDR3 DNA reads as TGTGCCAGCAGCCAGAATTTGTGGGGGGGCGGTGAGACCCAGTACTTC. It yields the protein CASSQNLWGGGETQYF.

This clone was detected only once. This chain connects TRBV19 to TRBJ1-6, with 8 bases aligning to TRBD1. Losses at the gene ends were 4 bases for V and 3 bases for J; bases not matched to a gene: 8. Germline-derived CDR1 and CDR2 are LNHDA and SQIVND (reference sequence). There are 17 residues in the CDR3. Here the CDR3 DNA reads TGTGCCAGTAGTAGGTTTAGTGGACAGGGCTATAATTCACCCCTCCACTTT. Protein sequence: CASSRFSGQGYNSPLHF.

This clone was detected a few times. The chain uses TRBV11-2 and TRBJ1-1, with D possibly matching TRBD1 (5 bases). Per the germline V gene, CDR1 is SGHAT and CDR2 is FQNNGV. CDR3 length: 14 residues. Trimming took 7 bases from V and 0 from J, leaving 12 bases between them. CDR3 residues: CASIPTAMNTEAFF. CDR3 nucleotide sequence: TGTGCCAGCATTCCGACAGCCATGAACACTGAAGCTTTCTTT. The variable domain in full, with the rest retrieved from reference TRBV11-2 and TRBJ1-1, is EAGVAQSPRYKIIEKRQSVAFWCNPISGHATLYWYQQILGQGPKLLIQFQNNGVVDDSQLPKDRFSAERLKGVDSTLKIQPAKLEDSAVYLCASIPTAMNTEAFFGQGTRLTVV.

The rearrangement links TRBV5-1 to TRBJ2-2; 11 positions match TRBD2. Germline V CDR1 and CDR2: SGHRS, YFSETQ. V was pared by 5 bases and J by 6 bases, with 18 bases of the junction left unmatched. The CDR3 totals 19 residues. CDR3 sequence: CASSHGGGLAGGKPGELFF. DNA for the CDR3: TGCGCCAGCAGTCATGGAGGAGGATTAGCGGGGGGGAAACCCGGGGAGCTGTTTTTT.

The rearrangement links TRBV28 to TRBJ1-6; weak D call: TRBD1 (5 bases). The CDR3 is 14 residues long. The V gene lost 3 bases and the J gene lost 13 bases, with 16 bases spanning the gap. Germline V gene lookup returns CDR1 MDHEN and CDR2 SYDVKM. Written as DNA, the CDR3 is TGTGCCAGCAGTTTCAGGCAGGTGGGGCTGCCCCTCCACTTT. It translates to CASSFRQVGLPLHF. The whole variable domain, filled in from reference TRBV28 and TRBJ1-6, reads DVKVTQSSRYLVKRTGEKVFLECVQDMDHENMFWYRQDPGLGLRLIYFSYDVKMKEKGDIPEGYSVSREKKERFSLILESASTNQTSMYLCASSFRQVGLPLHFGNGTRLTVT.

The V call is TRBV21-1, the J call TRBJ2-7; the table assigns TRBD1, which was not confirmed against the DNA. TRBV21-1 is a recognized pseudogene. The CDR3 is 15 residues long. CDR3 DNA: TGTGCCAGCAGCACCACCGGGACAGGTGACTACGAGCAGTACTTC. Protein product: CASSTTGTGDYEQYF.

The chain uses TRBV6-5 and TRBJ1-6, with 7 bases that match TRBD1. Germline lookup yields CDR1 MNHEY and CDR2 SVGAGI. J lost 10 bases, V lost 7 bases, and 7 bases had no gene match. There are 13 residues in the CDR3. CDR3 sequence: CASMRGPRSPLHF. DNA for the CDR3: TGTGCCAGCATGAGGGGGCCGCGGTCACCCCTCCACTTT.

The V and J genes are TRBV11-2 and TRBJ1-6; D ambiguous. Germline-derived CDR1 and CDR2 are SGHAT and FQNNGV. The V end lost 3 bases, the J end lost 3 bases, and 18 bases lay between the germline ends. The CDR3 is made up of 18 amino acids. The DNA of the CDR3 is TGTGCCAGCAGCTTGGCGGGGAAGGCGGAACACTATAATTCACCCCTCCACTTT. It codes for CASSLAGKAEHYNSPLHF.

The CDR3 DNA reads TGTGCCAGCACTCTGCGGGGTATGGCCGGGGAGCTGTTTTTT. Translated: CASTLRGMAGELFF. The V gene is TRBV6-5, the J gene TRBJ2-2; D is perhaps TRBD2 (6 bases). V shed 7 bases and J shed 6 bases, with 15 bases lying between them. CDR1 and CDR2 from the germline V gene are MNHEY and SVGAGI. This CDR3 is built from 14 residues.

The chain is built from TRBV10-3 and TRBJ2-7, with D hard to call. The CDR3 runs to 12 residues. With 9 bases removed from V and 0 bases from J, the gap between germline ends came to 9 bases. Germline V gives CDR1 ENHRY, CDR2 SYGVKD. The CDR3 nucleotides read TGTGCCATTGCAAGGAGCTCCTACGAGCAGTACTTC. Protein: CAIARSSYEQYF.

This clone was recorded a few times. The chain combines TRBV11-2 with TRBJ1-1, with D possibly being TRBD1 (5 bases). Germline loops: CDR1 SGHAT, CDR2 FQNNGV. V was pared by 1 base and J by 0 bases, with 12 bases between. The CDR3 totals 16 residues. The CDR3 nucleotides are TGTGCCAGCAGCTTAGCGGGGACTTTCATGAACACTGAAGCTTTCTTT. The encoded protein is CASSLAGTFMNTEAFF.

V usage is TRBV28 and J usage is TRBJ2-7, with a weak D call TRBD2 (5 bases). This CDR3 is 13 amino acids long. Germline CDR1 and CDR2: MDHEN and SYDVKM. V was trimmed by 6 bases and J by 3 bases, leaving 12 bases between them. The CDR3 region has the DNA TGTGCCAGCAGCTCCCCGGGGATCTACGAGCAGTACTTC. Amino acids: CASSSPGIYEQYF.

This clone has only a few counts. In nucleotides, the CDR3 is TGTGCCAGCAGTCCGGACAGGGGGGCTAACTATGGCTACACCTTC. This codes for CASSPDRGANYGYTF. This rearrangement joins TRBV27 to TRBJ1-2, with TRBD1 identical over 10 bases. Losses at the gene ends were 5 bases for V and 0 bases for J; bases not matched to a gene: 3. This CDR3 region has 15 residues. Germline V gene data show CDR1 as MNHEY and CDR2 as SMNVEV (reference sequence).

This chain joins TRBV4-3 and TRBJ2-5, with D possibly being TRBD2 (7 bases). V dropped 1 base and J dropped 0 bases, with 12 bases sitting between them. CDR3 length: 16 residues. Germline V gives CDR1 LGHNA, CDR2 YSLEER. The CDR3 coding sequence is TGCGCCAGCAGCCAAGTTTCGGGGGGCCACCAAGAGACCCAGTACTTC. It codes for CASSQVSGGHQETQYF.

The chain links TRBV28 to TRBJ2-7, with 14 bases identical to TRBD2. This CDR3 contains 19 residues. The J segment lost 3 bases and the V segment lost 3 bases, leaving 13 bases of the junction unmatched. CDR1 is MDHEN and CDR2 is SYDVKM in the germline V gene. CDR3 bases: TGTGCCAGCAGTTTCCCATCCGGGACTAGCGGGGGCCAGATCTACGAGCAGTACTTC. Translated, it gives CASSFPSGTSGGQIYEQYF.

V gene TRBV6-6 combines with J gene TRBJ2-3; 8 bases fit TRBD2. Trimming cost V 5 bases and J 0 bases; bases outside gene matches: 4. The CDR3 is 15 residues long. CDR1 is MNHNY, CDR2 SVGAGI, per germline (reference sequence). CDR3 DNA sequence: TGTGCCAGCAGTAGGAGCGGGGGTAGCACAGATACGCAGTATTTT. It is translated as CASSRSGGSTDTQYF.

This clone was observed a handful of times. The rearrangement links TRBV20-1 to TRBJ2-1, with 9 bases aligning to TRBD2. The V segment lost 3 bases and the J segment 2 bases; nucleotides outside the gene matches: 2. Looked up from germline, CDR1 is DFQATT and CDR2 is SNEGSKA (reference sequence). The CDR3 length is 14 residues. The CDR3 is CSASGGGAYNEQFF. The CDR3 DNA follows: TGCAGTGCTAGTGGCGGGGGGGCCTACAATGAGCAGTTCTTC.

This chain uses TRBV28 with TRBJ2-1; D unclear. Germline values: CDR1 MDHEN, CDR2 SYDVKM. V lost 2 bases and J 8 bases, leaving 7 bases between the germline ends. This CDR3 is 12 amino acids long. CDR3 protein: CASSLGSDEQFF. The CDR3 DNA is TGTGCCAGCAGTTTAGGTTCGGATGAGCAGTTCTTC.

The chain recombines TRBV27 with TRBJ2-3, with 12 bases lining up with TRBD2. The germline CDR1 and CDR2 sequences are MNHEY and SMNVEV (reference sequence). The CDR3 has 16 amino acids. The J segment lost 4 bases and the V segment lost 3 bases, leaving 5 bases of the junction unmatched. The DNA of the CDR3 is TGTGCCAGCAGTTTGCTAGCGGGGGGGCCTGCAGATACGCAGTATTTT. Amino acids: CASSLLAGGPADTQYF.

This chain's CDR3 is CASGPGLSTDTQYF. The CDR3 coding sequence is TGCGCCAGCGGGCCGGGACTGAGCACAGATACGCAGTATTTT. The gene calls are TRBV5-1 and TRBJ2-3, with D maybe TRBD2 (6 bases). Germline CDR1 is SGHRS and CDR2 is YFSETQ. Trimming pared 7 bases from V and 0 bases from J, leaving 12 bases between. CDR3 size: 14 residues.

J is TRBJ1-6 and V is TRBV7-8, with D possibly being TRBD1 (5 bases). This CDR3 is built from 16 residues. Trimming took off 2 bases at V and 2 bases at J, with 10 bases between the two ends. Germline values: CDR1 SGHVS, CDR2 FQNEAQ. The CDR3 protein is CASSLNGGAYNSPLHF. The CDR3, as DNA: TGTGCCAGCAGCTTAAACGGAGGGGCCTATAATTCACCCCTCCACTTT.

The gene calls are TRBV5-1 and TRBJ2-7; TRBD2 agrees at 12 bases. Per germline, CDR1 SGHRS and CDR2 YFSETQ. V was pared by 0 bases and J by 5 bases, with 3 bases of the junction left unmatched. The CDR3 sequence is 15 residues long. CDR3 loop: CASSLGLAGDHEQYF. The CDR3 DNA reads as TGCGCCAGCAGCTTGGGACTAGCGGGGGACCACGAGCAGTACTTC.

The J gene is TRBJ2-7, the V gene TRBV7-2; no clear D. CDR1 is SGHTA, CDR2 FQGNSA, per germline. Trimming left V 0 bases short and J 4 bases short, with 10 bases between. The CDR3 is 14 residues long. The CDR3 DNA sequence: TGTGCCAGCAGCTTAGCGCCCGCGGTATACGAGCAGTACTTC. Its protein is CASSLAPAVYEQYF.

The V gene is TRBV28, the J gene TRBJ2-7; 7 positions match TRBD1. Germline V gene sequence: CDR1 MDHEN, CDR2 SYDVKM. V was pared by 2 bases and J by 1 base, with 5 bases of the junction left unmatched. This CDR3 is 15 amino acids long. The CDR3 here is CASSLRDSPSYEQYF. The CDR3 DNA reads TGTGCCAGCAGTTTACGGGACAGCCCATCCTACGAGCAGTACTTC.

This chain uses TRBV28 with TRBJ1-5; 7 bases match TRBD1. The germline CDR1 and CDR2 sequences are MDHEN and SYDVKM. V was pared by 6 bases and J by 2 bases, with 1 base of the junction left unmatched. This CDR3 comprises 13 residues. The CDR3 sequence: CASRQGGNQPQHF. The CDR3 DNA sequence: TGTGCCAGCAGGCAGGGGGGCAATCAGCCCCAGCATTTT.